The 24 T cell receptor beta chains below come from one sample, sequenced in a study of T-cell memory formation after mild COVID-19. TCRdb reanalysed the 5' RACE reads using MiXCR and keeps one entry per CDR3 protein. This table holds more than 300,000 distinct CDR3 sequences, roughly 13% found once. The sample consisted of PBMCs or a T cell subset sorted from them (not recorded which). The receptors shown here come from a man between 18 and 35 years old who had mild COVID-19 (a few samples of this study predate the infection). Cell type and time point are not known.

The chain uses TRBV19 and TRBJ2-3; TRBD1 might be the D (7 bases). Trimming took off 3 bases at V and 0 bases at J, with 10 bases between the two ends. Germline CDR1 and CDR2: LNHDA and SQIVND (reference sequence). The CDR3 spans 15 residues. CDR3 in DNA: TGTGCCAGTAGTATCAGGGGGGTAAGCACAGATACGCAGTATTTT. It is translated as CASSIRGVSTDTQYF. The entire variable domain, with the rest obtained from reference TRBV19 and TRBJ2-3, is as follows: DGGITQSPKYLFRKEGQNVTLSCEQNLNHDAMYWYRQDPGQGLRLIYYSQIVNDFQKGDIAEGYSVSREKKESFPLTVTSAQKNPTAFYLCASSIRGVSTDTQYFGPGTRLTVL.

The sample holds many counts of this clonotype. V gene TRBV27 combines with J gene TRBJ2-3; 9 nucleotides agree with TRBD1. CDR3 length: 15 residues. Per the germline V gene, CDR1 is MNHEY and CDR2 is SMNVEV (reference sequence). The trim removed 1 base at V and 3 bases at J, leaving 2 bases unmatched. Here the CDR3 reads CASSLWTGVTDTQYF. CDR3 DNA sequence: TGTGCCAGCAGTTTATGGACAGGGGTAACAGATACGCAGTATTTT.

This chain uses TRBV29-1 with TRBJ2-3; a possible D gene is TRBD1 (5 bases). Germline V CDR1 and CDR2: SQVTM, ANQGSEA. The CDR3 totals 11 residues. V was cut by 3 bases and J by 11 bases, with 12 bases left in between. CDR3 residues: CSVDRAAGQYF. The CDR3 nucleotides are TGCAGCGTTGACAGGGCCGCCGGGCAGTATTTT.

This clonotype was counted only a few times. The V gene is TRBV6-5, the J gene TRBJ1-6; D possibly corresponds to TRBD1 (5 bases). Germline values: CDR1 MNHEY, CDR2 SVGAGI. This CDR3 region has 12 residues. The V end lost 8 bases, the J end lost 8 bases, and 10 bases lay between the germline ends. DNA for the CDR3: TGTGCCAGCCGGGACCGTTATTCACCCCTCCACTTT. Its protein product is CASRDRYSPLHF.

The rearrangement uses TRBV7-9 and TRBJ2-1; TRBD1 agrees at 7 bases. The CDR3 has 15 amino acids. The junction had 5 bases not matched to a gene; V was cut back by 4 bases and J by 2 bases. From germline, CDR1 is SEHNR and CDR2 FQNEAQ (reference sequence). This CDR3 is CASSSGTVPYNEQFF. CDR3 coding DNA: TGTGCCAGCAGCTCCGGGACAGTTCCCTACAATGAGCAGTTCTTC.

At least ten counts were recorded for this clonotype. This chain connects TRBV12-3 or TRBV12-4 to TRBJ2-3; tentatively, D is TRBD2 (5 bases). V dropped 8 bases and J dropped 5 bases, with 23 bases sitting between them. CDR3 length: 16 amino acids. The chain's CDR3 is CASASGNSQAGDTQYF. In DNA, the CDR3 is TGTGCCAGCGCCTCGGGAAACAGCCAGGCAGGAGATACGCAGTATTTT.

A few counts support this clonotype. The chain employs TRBV12-3 or TRBV12-4 and TRBJ2-4; 8 nucleotides align to TRBD1. Trimming took 6 bases from V and 8 from J; bases not matched to a gene: 6. The CDR3 sequence is 13 residues long. The CDR3 coding sequence is TGTGCCAGCAGATCCGCAGGGGGCGACATTCAGTACTTC. Its protein product is CASRSAGGDIQYF.

A remark on this clonotype: An end of the junction does not agree with germline; a read error may underlie this. The gene calls are TRBV10-2 and TRBJ1-1; 7 bases match TRBD1. Germline lookup yields CDR1 WSHSY and CDR2 SAAADI. CDR3 size: 15 residues. The CDR3 loop reads CASSRQGRARSLSLF. CDR3 coding DNA: TGCGCCAGCAGCAGACAGGGAAGGGCCCGTTCCCTTTCTCTCTTT.

This clonotype appeared many times. The gene calls are TRBV12-3 or TRBV12-4 and TRBJ2-3; D gene ambiguous. V shed 4 bases and J shed 2 bases, with 16 bases lying between them. CDR3 length: 16 amino acids. The CDR3 region is CASSSVFSATTDTQYF. CDR3 in DNA: TGTGCCAGCAGTTCCGTGTTTTCTGCTACCACAGATACGCAGTATTTT.

The sample holds many counts of this clonotype. The gene calls are TRBV6-2 or TRBV6-3 and TRBJ2-3; D remains unclear. With 7 bases removed from V and 1 base from J, the gap between germline ends came to 9 bases. Germline V lookup: CDR1 MNHEY, CDR2 SVGEGT. The CDR3 spans 13 residues. CDR3 sequence: CASTYWGTDTQYF. CDR3 nucleotide sequence: TGTGCCAGCACCTACTGGGGCACAGATACGCAGTATTTT.

The chain joins TRBV27 to TRBJ1-5; possibly TRBD1 for D (5 bases). The CDR3 spans 12 residues. Germline V gene lookup returns CDR1 MNHEY and CDR2 SMNVEV (reference sequence). The germline V and J ends were trimmed by 8 bases and 0 bases, with 5 bases remaining between them. The CDR3: CASGHSNQPQHF. In DNA, the CDR3 is TGTGCCAGCGGACATAGCAATCAGCCCCAGCATTTT.

This clonotype was counted a few times. The chain joins TRBV7-6 to TRBJ1-3; D gene ambiguous. The V and J ends lost 1 base and 0 bases respectively, with 7 bases between them. Germline loops: CDR1 SGHVS, CDR2 FNYEAQ. The CDR3 spans 15 residues. The CDR3 spells CASSLEAISGNTIYF. The CDR3 bases are TGTGCCAGCAGCTTAGAGGCGATCTCTGGAAACACCATATATTTT. Using reference TRBV7-6 and TRBJ1-3 for the parts outside the CDR3, the full variable domain is GAGVSQSPRYKVTKRGQDVALRCDPISGHVSLYWYRQALGQGPEFLTYFNYEAQQDKSGLPNDRFSAERPEGSISTLTIQRTEQRDSAMYRCASSLEAISGNTIYFGEGSWLTVV.

The chain is built from TRBV12-3 or TRBV12-4 and TRBJ2-5, with D uncertain. With 5 bases removed from V and 4 bases from J, the gap between germline ends came to 14 bases. The CDR3 sequence is 14 residues long. CDR3 residues: CASSPRSARETQYF. The CDR3 DNA reads as TGTGCCAGCAGTCCCCGGTCCGCTCGAGAGACCCAGTACTTC.

This clonotype has a handful of counts. CDR3 amino acids: CASRYVTGELFF. DNA for the CDR3: TGCGCCAGCAGATACGTCACCGGGGAGCTGTTTTTT. The gene calls are TRBV5-1 and TRBJ2-2; D gene uncertain. Germline V gene data show CDR1 as SGHRS and CDR2 as YFSETQ. The CDR3 has 12 residues. Trimming stripped 5 bases from V and 4 bases from J, with 6 bases between.

This clonotype was counted between two and nine times. The chain employs TRBV4-3 and TRBJ2-2; unclear D gene. The germline gives CDR1 LGHNA, CDR2 YSLEER. Trimming took off 5 bases at V and 1 base at J, with 14 bases between the two ends. The length of the CDR3 is 16 residues. CDR3 DNA sequence: TGCGCCAGCAGCTCAACGTGGCGGCAGAACACCGGGGAGCTGTTTTTT. The encoded protein is CASSSTWRQNTGELFF.

There are a few counts of this clonotype. The rearrangement joins TRBV14 to TRBJ1-6; D is unclear. V was shortened by 5 bases and J by 9 bases, with 11 bases between the two germline ends. Germline CDR1 is SGHDN and CDR2 is FVKESK. The CDR3 extends over 13 amino acids. CDR3 amino acids: CASSGVTSSPLHF. As DNA, the CDR3 is TGTGCCAGCAGCGGGGTAACTTCTTCACCCCTCCACTTT.

In its sample, this clonotype was seen many times. V is TRBV14 and J is TRBJ2-7; D is perhaps TRBD1 or TRBD2 (6 bases each). The CDR3 contains 17 residues. Trimming took 3 bases from V and 0 from J, leaving 18 bases between them. CDR1 is SGHDN, CDR2 FVKESK, per germline. CDR3 sequence (DNA): TGTGCCAGCAGCCACCGGAGGGAGGACAGCGGCTCCTACGAGCAGTACGTC. Amino acids: CASSHRREDSGSYEQYV.

This chain connects TRBV27 to TRBJ2-7; the match to TRBD2 covers 16 bases. The CDR3 runs 16 residues. Germline V gives CDR1 MNHEY, CDR2 SMNVEV (reference sequence). V lost 6 bases to trimming and J lost 7 bases; unmatched junction nucleotides: 9. In nucleotides, the CDR3 is TGTGCCAGCAGATCGGGACTAGCGGGGGGGCCGTTTGAGCAGTACTTC. The encoded protein is CASRSGLAGGPFEQYF.

The chain is built from TRBV5-6 and TRBJ2-1; no clear D gene. CDR1 SGHDT and CDR2 YYEEEE come from the germline V gene. V was shortened by 2 bases and J by 0 bases, with 15 bases between the two germline ends. The CDR3 is 17 residues long. For the CDR3, the DNA is TGTGCCAGCAGCTTTGGAGTTAGCTTTAGCTCCTACAATGAGCAGTTCTTC. Its translation is CASSFGVSFSSYNEQFF.

This clonotype has only a few counts. The V call is TRBV29-1, the J call TRBJ1-4; D is ambiguous. From germline, CDR1 is SQVTM and CDR2 ANQGSEA. V was shortened by 4 bases and J by 0 bases, with 9 bases between the two germline ends. There are 14 residues in the CDR3. As DNA, the CDR3 is TGCAGCGTTGTGCCGGCCGCAACTAATGAAAAACTGTTTTTT. Translating gives CSVVPAATNEKLFF.

This clonotype was detected a few times. The chain employs TRBV5-1 and TRBJ1-2, with D maybe TRBD1 (6 bases). The V end was cut by 6 bases, the J end by 4 bases, with 16 bases between. The CDR3 runs 14 residues. Germline CDR1 SGHRS, CDR2 YFSETQ. The CDR3, as DNA: TGCGCCAGCACCCAACAGGGCGCGGGCTATGGCTACACCTTC. Translating gives CASTQQGAGYGYTF.

The chain links TRBV2 to TRBJ1-3; D ambiguous. The V and J ends lost 4 bases and 4 bases respectively, with 8 bases between them. The germline CDR1 and CDR2 sequences are SNHLY and FYNNEI. The CDR3 covers 13 residues. This CDR3 reads CASSGATGNTIYF. DNA for the CDR3: TGTGCCAGCAGTGGAGCGACAGGAAACACCATATATTTT.

V usage is TRBV20-1 and J usage is TRBJ2-3; 9 bases are a match to TRBD2. The CDR3 length is 15 residues. Trimming took 1 base from V and 3 from J; bases not matched to a gene: 5. Germline CDR1 is DFQATT and CDR2 is SNEGSKA (reference sequence). The CDR3 loop is CSARVGSGGTDTQYF. The CDR3 coding sequence is TGCAGTGCTAGAGTTGGTAGCGGGGGAACAGATACGCAGTATTTT.

V is TRBV20-1 and J is TRBJ2-4; TRBD2 aligns across 13 bases. The CDR3 runs 11 residues. Germline CDR1 reads DFQATT; CDR2 reads SNEGSKA (reference sequence). V dropped 6 bases and J dropped 15; count of bases not matched to a gene: 5. CDR3 residues: CSATSGGGRYF. Written as DNA, the CDR3 is TGCAGTGCAACTAGCGGGGGGGGTCGGTACTTC.